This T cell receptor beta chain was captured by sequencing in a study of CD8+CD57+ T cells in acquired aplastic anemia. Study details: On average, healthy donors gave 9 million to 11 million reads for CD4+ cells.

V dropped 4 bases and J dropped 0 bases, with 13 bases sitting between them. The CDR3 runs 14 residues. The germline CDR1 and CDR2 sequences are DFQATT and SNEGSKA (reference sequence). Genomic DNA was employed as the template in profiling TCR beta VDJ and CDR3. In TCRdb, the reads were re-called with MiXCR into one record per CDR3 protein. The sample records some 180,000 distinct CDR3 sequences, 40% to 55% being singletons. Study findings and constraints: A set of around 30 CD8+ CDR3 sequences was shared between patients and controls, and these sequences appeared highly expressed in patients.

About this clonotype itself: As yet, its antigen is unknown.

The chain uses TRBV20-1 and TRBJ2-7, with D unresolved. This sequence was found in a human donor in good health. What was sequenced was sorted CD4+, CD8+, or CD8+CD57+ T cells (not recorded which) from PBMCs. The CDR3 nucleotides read TGCAGTGCTACCCCCGAGGCAGACTCCTACGAGCAGTACTTC. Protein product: CSATPEADSYEQYF.